This T cell receptor (beta chain) was captured by sequencing in a study of early T cells in non-severe SARS-CoV-2 infection. The wider study: Chains from this unsorted whole-blood bulk RNA could not be paired.

The CDR3 extends over 14 amino acids. V dropped 5 bases and J dropped 8 bases, with 18 bases sitting between them. Germline CDR1 and CDR2: SGHTA and FQGNSA. This clonotype was detected a few times. TCRdb reprocessed the 5' RACE reads with MiXCR, giving one entry per CDR3 protein. The sample lists about 59,000 distinct CDR3 sequences, roughly 13% occurring once. J is TRBJ1-2 and V is TRBV7-2, with D possibly TRBD1 on 5 matching bases. Sequenced here: whole blood, sampled at baseline. This TCR derives from an adult who was a healthcare worker with PCR-confirmed SARS-CoV-2 infection or an uninfected control (not recorded which). CDR3 amino acids: CASSHPTALGGYTF. The DNA for the CDR3 is TGTGCCAGCAGCCACCCGACAGCCCTAGGGGGCTACACCTTC.